This section outlines one T cell receptor beta chain sequence together with its context. These data are taken from a study of blood T cell repertoires in COVID-19. Across the study: From the United States, Italy and Spain came samples of acute and convalescent COVID-19. In each case, the material was cDNA or gDNA derived from T cells, B-cell-depleted T cells, or PBMCs.

Authors' methods: Reference gene primer amplification yielded estimated nucleated cell counts. Sequenced by immunoSEQ multiplex PCR; TCRdb stores in-frame clones only, minus some. V and J calls and clone size come straight from that table; D and trimming were deduced from the DNA. There are roughly 200,000 clones in the sample; 70% to 80% occur only once, and around an eighth lies in the top ten. Germline values: CDR1 SGHTA, CDR2 FQGNSA. V lost 6 bases and J 0 bases, leaving 9 bases between the germline ends. This CDR3 region has 15 residues. This TCR was sampled from a man over 45 who had recovered from COVID-19. The sample taken for sequencing was peripheral blood. The chain has TRBV7-2 and TRBJ2-6; tentative D call: TRBD1 (5 bases). DNA of the CDR3: TGTGCCAGCAGTTTCACAGGCTCTGGGGCCAACGTCCTGACTTTC. Translated, it gives CASSFTGSGANVLTF.